This T cell receptor beta chain was identified during a study of blood T cell repertoires in COVID-19. On the study more broadly: The samples span acute and convalescent COVID-19 from the United States, Italy and Spain.

The CDR3 contains 14 residues. The V gene's germline CDR1 is SGHKS and CDR2 YYEKEE (reference sequence). V was shortened by 4 bases and J by 6 bases, with 11 bases between the two germline ends. Clones were sequenced by immunoSEQ multiplex PCR, and TCRdb holds only the in-frame ones, with some missing. The sample consists of 100,000 to 150,000 clones, approximately 88% of them appearing once. The clonotype originates from a woman aged 30 to 39 who had recovered from COVID-19. The sample consisted of peripheral blood. The chain couples TRBV5-5 to TRBJ1-6; a weak D match, TRBD1 (5 bases). CDR3 in amino acids: CASSLGHINSPLHF. Here the CDR3 DNA reads TGTGCCAGCAGCCTAGGACACATTAATTCACCCCTCCACTTT.